This T cell receptor beta chain was found in a study of control samples from healthy donors and cancer patients. The J segment lost 8 bases and the V segment lost 5 bases, leaving 14 bases of the junction unmatched. Germline CDR1 is SGHTA and CDR2 is FQGNSA. This CDR3 is 15 amino acids long. The protocol was immunoSEQ multiplex PCR, while the TCRdb copy is restricted to in-frame clones and leaves out a portion. The sample has more than 95,000 clones; approximately 90% are singletons. This receptor was obtained from a man aged 55 to 70 with lung cancer. Sequencing used PBMCs. The rearrangement links TRBV7-2 to TRBJ1-1; 7 bases are shared with TRBD1. This chain's CDR3 is CASSVTGVPTGEAFF. The CDR3 DNA reads TGTGCCAGCAGCGTTACAGGGGTTCCAACAGGAGAAGCTTTCTTT.